The 32 T cell receptor beta chains listed next were all sequenced from one sample in a study of PD-L1 blockade in urothelial cancer. Here immunoSEQ multiplex PCR was the method, and the copy in TCRdb shows in-frame clones only, minus some. The repertoire includes about 43,000 clones, 65% to 85% of them detected once, and 15% to 20% sits in the top ten. Noted time point: pretreatment peripheral blood. Here the sequenced sample was PBMCs, taken around atezolizumab (anti-PD-L1) treatment. These receptors all stem from a man between 60 and 75 years old with urothelial cancer.

The rearrangement uses TRBV5-5 and TRBJ2-5; 7 nucleotides agree with TRBD1. The CDR3 has 15 residues. Germline V gene data show CDR1 as SGHKS and CDR2 as YYEKEE (reference sequence). V trimming: 5 bases; J trimming: 4 bases; junction bases outside the gene matches: 11. The CDR3 DNA sequence: TGTGCCAGCAGACGGACAGGACAGGTGGGAGAGACCCAGTACTTC. Amino acids: CASRRTGQVGETQYF.

The chain couples TRBV5-6 to TRBJ1-2; 7 nucleotides line up with TRBD1. Unmatched junction bases numbered 3, after V lost 1 base and J lost 6 bases. This CDR3 has 13 amino acids. CDR1 and CDR2 (germline): SGHDT, YYEEEE. The DNA for the CDR3 is TGTGCCAGCAGCTTGTACAGGGGACATGGCTACACCTTC. Translated, it gives CASSLYRGHGYTF. The whole variable domain, filled in from reference TRBV5-6 and TRBJ1-2, reads DAGVTQSPTHLIKTRGQQVTLRCSPKSGHDTVSWYQQALGQGPQFIFQYYEEEERQRGNFPDRFSGHQFPNYSSELNVNALLLGDSALYLCASSLYRGHGYTFGSGTRLTVV.

This clone appeared a single time. This chain connects TRBV18 to TRBJ2-7, with 10 bases lining up with TRBD2. Germline V gene lookup returns CDR1 KGHSH and CDR2 LQKENI. CDR3 length: 16 residues. V dropped 2 bases and J dropped 1; count of bases not matched to a gene: 5. CDR3 nucleotide sequence: TGTGCCAGCTCACCAAATCTAGCGGGAGCATCCTACGAGCAGTACTTC. Encoded protein: CASSPNLAGASYEQYF. The full variable domain, with the rest looked up from reference TRBV18 and TRBJ2-7, is NAGVMQNPRHLVRRRGQEARLRCSPMKGHSHVYWYRQLPEEGLKFMVYLQKENIIDESGMPKERFSAEFPKEGPSILRIQQVVRGDSAAYFCASSPNLAGASYEQYFGPGTRLTVT.

This clone was seen a handful of times. The chain couples TRBV6-1 to TRBJ1-5; D possibly corresponds to TRBD1 (5 bases). The V gene's germline CDR1 is MNHNS and CDR2 SASEGT. There are 15 residues in the CDR3. Trimming pared 4 bases from V and 4 bases from J, leaving 14 bases between. The CDR3 loop is CASSVRAGENQPQHF. CDR3 in DNA: TGTGCCAGCAGTGTCAGGGCTGGAGAAAATCAGCCCCAGCATTTT.

This sequence joins TRBV25-1 and TRBJ2-7; 8 bases align to TRBD2. The CDR3 runs to 15 residues. Trimming at V came to 1 base and at J to 3 bases, leaving 5 bases not matched to a gene. The germline gives CDR1 MGHDK, CDR2 SYGVNS. The CDR3 region has the DNA TGTGCCAGCAGTGAATCCGGGACTAGTCGCTACGAGCAGTACTTC. Its protein is CASSESGTSRYEQYF.

A remark on this clone: A junction end diverges from the germline sequence, so it may reflect a read error. DNA for the CDR3: TGTGCTAGCAGCTTAGCTAGGCGGGAGGGGGAGACCCAGTACTTC. It translates to CASSLARREGETQYF. The V gene is TRBV7-7, the J gene TRBJ2-5; the match to TRBD2 covers 9 bases. Germline-derived CDR1 and CDR2 are SSHAT and FNYEAQ (reference sequence). This CDR3 has 15 residues.

The J gene is TRBJ2-7, the V gene TRBV6-1; D might be TRBD1 (5 bases). V was cut by 9 bases and J by 3 bases, with 12 bases left in between. CDR1 is MNHNS and CDR2 is SASEGT in the germline V gene. The CDR3 sequence is 12 residues long. As DNA, the CDR3 is TGTGCCAGTGGGGCAGGGAACTACGAGCAGTACTTC. It translates to CASGAGNYEQYF.

V is TRBV2 and J is TRBJ2-7, with D perhaps TRBD1 (6 bases). Germline-derived CDR1 and CDR2 are SNHLY and FYNNEI. V was shortened by 7 bases and J by 1 base, with 8 bases between the two germline ends. The length of the CDR3 is 12 residues. The CDR3 reads CASMGQSYEQYF. The DNA of the CDR3 is TGTGCCAGCATGGGACAATCCTACGAGCAGTACTTC.

The gene calls are TRBV6-5 and TRBJ1-1; D is ambiguous. With 0 bases removed from V and 10 bases from J, the gap between germline ends came to 12 bases. The germline V gene encodes CDR1 MNHEY and CDR2 SVGAGI. This CDR3 has 13 amino acids. CDR3 loop: CASSYSVMGGAFF. DNA of the CDR3: TGTGCCAGCAGTTACTCGGTTATGGGAGGAGCTTTCTTT.

The chain carries TRBV5-1 and TRBJ1-5; D not resolved. CDR1 and CDR2 (germline): SGHRS, YFSETQ. CDR3 length: 15 residues. V gave up 0 bases and J gave up 1 base, with 8 bases separating them. The CDR3: CASSLVGGSNQPQHF. The CDR3 nucleotides are TGCGCCAGCAGCTTGGTAGGCGGCAGCAATCAGCCCCAGCATTTT.

This clone has only a few counts. The rearrangement uses TRBV7-9 and TRBJ2-7; D possibly corresponds to TRBD1 (6 bases). Germline CDR1 SEHNR, CDR2 FQNEAQ (reference sequence). This CDR3 contains 15 residues. V was pared by 5 bases and J by 1 base, with 15 bases between. CDR3 DNA: TGTGCCAGCAGCCCGCAGGGGATGGGATCCTACGAGCAGTACTTC. Its translation is CASSPQGMGSYEQYF. Combining the CDR3 with reference TRBV7-9 and TRBJ2-7 gives the whole variable domain DTGVSQNPRHKITKRGQNVTFRCDPISEHNRLYWYRQTLGQGPEFLTYFQNEAQLEKSRLLSDRFSAERPKGSFSTLEIQRTEQGDSAMYLCASSPQGMGSYEQYFGPGTRLTVT.

This rearrangement joins TRBV10-3 to TRBJ1-4; 7 nucleotides match TRBD1. Germline V gene lookup returns CDR1 ENHRY and CDR2 SYGVKD. V was pared by 8 bases and J by 5 bases, with 8 bases of the junction left unmatched. There are 14 residues in the CDR3. The CDR3 region has the DNA TGTGCCATCGGACAGGCAGGCAGAAATGAAAAACTGTTTTTT. Its translation is CAIGQAGRNEKLFF.

The rearrangement uses TRBV2 and TRBJ1-3; D perhaps matches TRBD1 (5 bases). Trimming removed 1 base from V and 2 bases from J, with 12 bases in between. Germline V gives CDR1 SNHLY, CDR2 FYNNEI. The CDR3 totals 16 residues. The CDR3: CASSEGGSRAGNTIYF. Here the CDR3 DNA reads TGTGCCAGCAGTGAAGGGGGATCCAGGGCTGGAAACACCATATATTTT.

The chain employs TRBV7-9 and TRBJ2-1; D ambiguous. The CDR3 is 15 amino acids. CDR1 is SEHNR and CDR2 is FQNEAQ in the germline V gene (reference sequence). The V and J ends lost 5 bases and 7 bases respectively, with 18 bases between them. CDR3 bases: TGTGCCAGCAGCCCCCCAGTATCCGGCGGTAATGAGCAGTTCTTC. Translated: CASSPPVSGGNEQFF.

The chain uses TRBV30 and TRBJ2-1, with D perhaps TRBD2 (6 bases). Germline values: CDR1 GTSNPN, CDR2 SVGIG (reference sequence). The CDR3 loop spans 12 amino acids. The V gene lost 3 bases and the J gene lost 5 bases, with 8 bases spanning the gap. In DNA, the CDR3 is TGTGCCTGGAGGGGACTCAACAATGAGCAGTTCTTC. Encoded protein: CAWRGLNNEQFF. Looking up the rest from reference TRBV30 and TRBJ2-1 gives the full variable domain: SQTIHQWPATLVQPVGSPLSLECTVEGTSNPNLYWYRQAAGRGLQLLFYSVGIGQISSEVPQNLSASRPQDRQFILSSKKLLLSDSGFYLCAWRGLNNEQFFGPGTRLTVL.

V gene TRBV10-2 combines with J gene TRBJ1-2, with TRBD1 matching over 11 bases. The CDR3 sequence is 16 residues long. Trimming took 5 bases from V and 5 from J; bases not matched to a gene: 10. Germline V lookup: CDR1 WSHSY, CDR2 SAAADI. The CDR3 loop is CASSRLVGTGGYGYTF. As DNA, the CDR3 is TGCGCCAGCAGTCGTTTAGTAGGGACAGGGGGGTATGGCTACACCTTC.

V gene TRBV5-6 combines with J gene TRBJ2-2; D ambiguous. Deletions cut 0 bases from V and 3 bases from J, with 9 bases between. CDR1 is SGHDT and CDR2 is YYEEEE in the germline V gene. The CDR3 spans 15 residues. The DNA for the CDR3 is TGTGCCAGCAGCTTGGATTCCGTTTACACCGGGGAGCTGTTTTTT. Its translation: CASSLDSVYTGELFF. Using reference TRBV5-6 and TRBJ2-2 for the parts outside the CDR3, the full variable domain is DAGVTQSPTHLIKTRGQQVTLRCSPKSGHDTVSWYQQALGQGPQFIFQYYEEEERQRGNFPDRFSGHQFPNYSSELNVNALLLGDSALYLCASSLDSVYTGELFFGEGSRLTVL.

CDR3 amino acids: CASSETRSSGRGEQYF. The CDR3, as DNA: TGTGCCAGCAGTGAAACTCGGAGTAGCGGGAGAGGCGAGCAGTACTTC. This chain connects TRBV25-1 to TRBJ2-7; TRBD2 matches at 9 bases. The J segment lost 6 bases and the V segment lost 2 bases, leaving 11 bases of the junction unmatched. Germline assignment: CDR1 MGHDK and CDR2 SYGVNS. The CDR3 totals 16 residues.

This clone was seen once. This sequence joins TRBV5-1 and TRBJ2-7; D is ambiguous. This CDR3 contains 13 residues. CDR1 and CDR2 from the germline V gene are SGHRS and YFSETQ. V dropped 0 bases and J dropped 4 bases, with 8 bases sitting between them. The CDR3 DNA reads as TGCGCCAGCAGCTTGGATGCGTTTTACGAGCAGTACTTC. This gives the protein CASSLDAFYEQYF.

This clone is medium-sized. V gene TRBV5-5 combines with J gene TRBJ2-4, with a possible D match to TRBD1 (6 bases). Germline V gene sequence: CDR1 SGHKS, CDR2 YYEKEE (reference sequence). The V end lost 2 bases, the J end lost 5 bases, and 17 bases lay between the germline ends. This CDR3 is 16 amino acids long. CDR3 in amino acids: CASSLVIVGAQNIQYF. CDR3 DNA: TGTGCCAGCAGCTTAGTGATTGTGGGGGCCCAAAACATTCAGTACTTC.

The V gene is TRBV5-4, the J gene TRBJ1-2; 7 positions match TRBD1. The CDR3 runs 14 residues. The trim removed 4 bases at V and 8 bases at J, leaving 11 bases unmatched. Germline lookup yields CDR1 SGHNT and CDR2 YYREEE (reference sequence). CDR3 in amino acids: CASSPTTGSGGYTF. The DNA of the CDR3 is TGTGCCAGCAGCCCAACGACAGGGTCGGGCGGCTACACCTTC.

This clone was picked up one time. The chain links TRBV19 to TRBJ2-1; TRBD2 agrees at 10 bases. With 5 bases clipped from V and 1 base from J, the junction kept 5 bases outside the gene matches. The CDR3 runs 16 residues. Germline lookup yields CDR1 LNHDA and CDR2 SQIVND (reference sequence). Here the CDR3 reads CASSSGLAVSYNEQFF. The CDR3 bases are TGTGCCAGTAGTTCTGGACTAGCGGTTTCCTACAATGAGCAGTTCTTC.

The chain joins TRBV11-2 to TRBJ2-5; D not certain. Trimming left V 1 base short and J 2 bases short, with 8 bases between. The CDR3 sequence is 14 residues long. In germline, CDR1 is SGHAT, CDR2 FQNNGV. Written as DNA, the CDR3 is TGTGCCAGCAGCTTAGGACTGTCACAAGAGACCCAGTACTTC. Translated, it gives CASSLGLSQETQYF.

The chain employs TRBV5-1 and TRBJ2-2, with 9 bases matching TRBD1. This CDR3 is 16 amino acids long. The V and J ends lost 4 bases and 4 bases, in that order; junction bases with no gene match: 8. CDR1 is SGHRS, CDR2 YFSETQ, per germline. The CDR3 reads CASSPRQGGGTGELFF. CDR3 DNA: TGCGCCAGCAGCCCTAGACAGGGGGGCGGCACCGGGGAGCTGTTTTTT.

The V gene is TRBV6-5, the J gene TRBJ1-3; D is unresolved. The ends were cut back, 0 bases at V and 1 base at J, with 10 bases in the middle. CDR1 MNHEY and CDR2 SVGAGI come from the germline V gene. The CDR3 is made up of 16 amino acids. CDR3 residues: CASSYSGASSGNTIYF. DNA of the CDR3: TGTGCCAGCAGTTACTCGGGCGCATCATCTGGAAACACCATATATTTT.

The chain recombines TRBV10-1 with TRBJ2-1; D not certain. V lost 3 bases and J lost 10, with 13 bases in between. CDR3 length equals 13 residues. CDR1 and CDR2 from the germline V gene are WNHNN and SYGVQD (reference sequence). CDR3 protein: CASSDGQLTEQFF. The CDR3 nucleotides read TGCGCCAGCAGTGACGGTCAACTCACGGAGCAGTTCTTC.

The chain has TRBV6-4 and TRBJ2-1; D is unclear. This CDR3 has 13 amino acids. The V gene's germline CDR1 is MRHNA and CDR2 SNTAGT. With 5 bases removed from V and 8 bases from J, the gap between germline ends came to 13 bases. The CDR3 loop is CASSYLESDEQFF. The CDR3 region has the DNA TGTGCCAGCAGTTATCTCGAGTCGGATGAGCAGTTCTTC.

The chain employs TRBV4-2 and TRBJ1-1; no clear D gene. Looked up from germline, CDR1 is LGHNA and CDR2 is YNFKEQ. V was pared by 3 bases and J by 0 bases, with 5 bases between. CDR3 length equals 13 residues. CDR3 nucleotides: TGTGCCAGCAGCCACGGGATGAACACTGAAGCTTTCTTT. Translated: CASSHGMNTEAFF.

V gene TRBV7-6 combines with J gene TRBJ2-2; 8 nucleotides line up with TRBD1. CDR1 SGHVS and CDR2 FNYEAQ come from the germline V gene. The V gene end was trimmed by 5 bases and the J gene end by 1 base; junction bases not matched to a gene: 0. The CDR3 length is 14 residues. The CDR3, as DNA: TGTGCCAGCAGCGGGACAGGGAACACCGGGGAGCTGTTTTTT. Its protein product is CASSGTGNTGELFF.

This clone was seen only once. The V gene is TRBV7-8, the J gene TRBJ1-1; the match to TRBD1 covers 7 bases. Trimming at V came to 4 bases and at J to 3 bases, leaving 2 bases not matched to a gene. The germline gives CDR1 SGHVS, CDR2 FQNEAQ. The CDR3 contains 13 residues. CDR3 loop: CASSYTGDTEAFF. The DNA for the CDR3 is TGTGCCAGCAGCTACACAGGGGACACTGAAGCTTTCTTT.

V gene TRBV5-1 combines with J gene TRBJ2-3, with 8 bases aligning to TRBD2. From germline, CDR1 is SGHRS and CDR2 YFSETQ. This CDR3 spans 16 amino acids. The V gene end was trimmed by 4 bases and the J gene end by 2 bases; junction bases not matched to a gene: 9. The CDR3 protein is CASSREGQGITDTQYF. In DNA, the CDR3 is TGCGCCAGCAGCCGGGAGGGTCAGGGTATCACAGATACGCAGTATTTT.

The chain uses TRBV7-6 and TRBJ2-1; 9 bases agree with TRBD1. This CDR3 region has 16 residues. Looked up from germline, CDR1 is SGHVS and CDR2 is FNYEAQ. The V segment lost 5 bases and the J segment 0 bases; nucleotides outside the gene matches: 5. The CDR3 coding sequence is TGTGCCAGCAGCGTAGACAGGGGGGGCTCCTACAATGAGCAGTTCTTC. This translates into CASSVDRGGSYNEQFF. The variable domain in full, completed from reference TRBV7-6 and TRBJ2-1, reads GAGVSQSPRYKVTKRGQDVALRCDPISGHVSLYWYRQALGQGPEFLTYFNYEAQQDKSGLPNDRFSAERPEGSISTLTIQRTEQRDSAMYRCASSVDRGGSYNEQFFGPGTRLTVL.